The T cell receptor (beta chain) under discussion was sequenced for a study of OX40 agonist ivuxolimab in advanced cancers. Study-level background: Across the patients, intravenous ivuxolimab was delivered every 2 weeks at 0.01 to 10 mg/kg. Males comprised 70% to 85% of the group, whose mean age was about 60 years (range 23 to 79).

The table came from immunoSEQ multiplex PCR; TCRdb's copy has only in-frame clones and leaves some out. The sample records around 13,000 clones, under 80% being singletons. As concerns this clone: The target antigen is unknown.

General study points: Within 6 weeks, CD4+ and CD8+ blood T cells expanded clonally at 0.1 to 3.0 mg/kg.

V shed 2 bases and J shed 4 bases, with 8 bases lying between them. Germline values: CDR1 MNHEY, CDR2 SMNVEV (reference sequence). This CDR3 comprises 13 residues. V gene TRBV27 combines with J gene TRBJ1-1; D is uncertain. Here the sequenced sample was CD4+ or CD8+ T cells sorted from blood, taken in a trial of the OX40 agonist ivuxolimab. The receptor's source is an adult with an advanced solid tumor such as melanoma, head and neck, liver or kidney cancer. CDR3 amino acids: CASSLGPFTEAFF. The CDR3 DNA follows: TGTGCCAGCAGTTTAGGGCCCTTCACTGAAGCTTTCTTT.